The source of this T cell receptor (beta chain) is a study of T cells in Graves' hyperthyroidism and ophthalmopathy. The investigators amplified TCR beta CDR3 regions from RNA transcripts. When the TCR CDR3 underwent first-round RT-PCR, the HTBI primer set was used. TCRdb redid the calling of the multiplex PCR reads with MiXCR, one entry per CDR3 protein. In the table there are around 340,000 distinct CDR3 sequences, 16% of which are singletons. This clonotype was detected a few times. The TCR was taken from a man between 25 and 39 years old with Graves' hyperthyroidism. The sample was blood.

CDR3 DNA: TGTGCCAGCAGTCCTTCGAGTGAAGGAGGGCGCACCATATATTTT. Translated, it gives CASSPSSEGGRTIYF. The chain recombines TRBV12-3 or TRBV12-4 with TRBJ1-3; D gene ambiguous. The CDR3 contains 15 residues. V was cut by 5 bases and J by 9 bases, with 20 bases left in between.